This TCR beta chain appears in the sequencing data of a study of T cell changes during pregnancy in multiple sclerosis. Produced via immunoSEQ multiplex PCR; TCRdb's table is partial and in-frame only. The sample contains roughly 69,000 clones, approximately 91% of which appear only once. V dropped 7 bases and J dropped 6 bases, with 15 bases sitting between them. CDR1 is MDHEN and CDR2 is SYDVKM in the germline V gene. The CDR3 is 13 residues long. This clone was found a few times. The sample here was peripheral blood, taken in the third trimester of pregnancy. V is TRBV28 and J is TRBJ1-2; possible D gene TRBD1, 5 bases. This sequence originates from a female donor with multiple sclerosis, enrolled in a pregnancy study. CDR3 DNA: TGTGCCAGCACAGGGTGGATTTTTAATGGCTACACCTTC. Translation: CASTGWIFNGYTF.